This TCR beta chain emerged from a study of blood T cell repertoires in COVID-19. The wider study: Spain, Italy and the United States supplied samples that represented acute and convalescent COVID-19.

Trimming pared 3 bases from V and 7 bases from J, leaving 9 bases between. There are 12 residues in the CDR3. In germline, CDR1 is KGHSH, CDR2 LQKENI. Authors' processing steps: By means of reference gene primer amplification, nucleated cell counts were estimated. Clones were read by immunoSEQ multiplex PCR, and TCRdb kept only the in-frame ones, dropping some. For V, J and clone size, that table is used; D and trimming come from the DNA. The sample includes 150,000 or so clones, approximately 90% of them seen just once. The receptor comes from a human donor in a cohort sampled during active COVID-19. Sequenced material: peripheral blood. J is TRBJ1-1 and V is TRBV18, with D perhaps TRBD1 (6 bases). The chain's CDR3 is CASSPRTVEAFF. CDR3 bases: TGTGCCAGCTCACCGCGGACAGTTGAAGCTTTCTTT.